The T cell receptor beta chain under discussion was sequenced for a study of OX40 agonist ivuxolimab in advanced cancers. Overall study context: The dose of intravenous ivuxolimab that patients received every 2 weeks ranged from 0.01 to 10 mg/kg. Dose-escalation patients were diagnosed with hepatocellular carcinoma, melanoma, renal cell cancer or head and neck cancer.

At baseline, cycle 4 day 1, and cycle 7 day 1, blood was sampled. Clones were read by immunoSEQ multiplex PCR, and TCRdb kept only the in-frame ones, dropping some. The profile shows 75,000 to 100,000 clones, approximately 89% of them singletons. Source: CD4+ or CD8+ T cells sorted from blood, taken in a trial of the OX40 agonist ivuxolimab. This clonotype was sampled from an adult with an advanced solid tumor such as melanoma, head and neck, liver or kidney cancer.

This CDR3 reads CASSLREVPNTGELFF. The CDR3 nucleotides are TGTGCCAGCAGCCTCCGGGAGGTCCCAAACACCGGGGAGCTGTTTTTT. The V call is TRBV7-2, the J call TRBJ2-2; 7 nucleotides line up with TRBD2. From germline, CDR1 is SGHTA and CDR2 FQGNSA. The V and J ends lost 5 bases and 2 bases, in that order; junction bases with no gene match: 8. The CDR3 is 16 residues long.